The clone carrying this TCR beta chain was seen repeatedly, ten times or more. Its antigen is not known. The data originate from a study of T cells after yellow fever vaccination. Whole-study findings and limits: After the booster, 96% of CD4 and roughly nine tenths of CD8 primary-response clones were re-detected. Only a minor proportion of clonotypes was detected across both CD4 and CD8 compartments. Weaker overall was a secondary response that nonetheless peaked faster, on day 5 versus 15.

Making TCR cDNA involved 5'RACE template switching, which added UMIs and a universal primer site. MiXCR, applied by TCRdb to the 5' RACE reads, yields one record per CDR3 protein. The sample yields some 300,000 distinct CDR3 sequences, approximately 10% seen once. The germline gives CDR1 GTSNPN, CDR2 SVGIG (reference sequence). Trimming shortened V by 0 bases and J by 7 bases, and 13 bases separated the two germline ends. There are 14 residues in the CDR3. This TCR derives from a man between 18 and 29 years old who received the YFV17D yellow fever vaccine. The sequenced sample was CD4+ T cells sorted from PBMCs, obtained 5 days after the yellow fever booster vaccination. The V call is TRBV30, the J call TRBJ1-5, with D possibly being TRBD1 (6 bases). The CDR3 bases are TGTGCCTGGAGTGTCTGGGGGGCTGAGCAGCCCCAGCATTTT. Translating gives CAWSVWGAEQPQHF.